Reported below is one T cell receptor (beta chain). Its cognate antigen is unknown. The CDR3 loop spans 14 amino acids. CDR1 DFQATT and CDR2 SNEGSKA come from the germline V gene (reference sequence). V gave up 6 bases and J gave up 1 base, with 16 bases separating them. This specimen belongs to a study of identical twins. General study points: Possibly, invariant MAIT and iNKT cells partly confounded zero-insertion analyses.

Each CDR3 protein gets one entry after TCRdb re-called the 5' RACE reads with MiXCR. In the table there are 500,000 to 550,000 distinct CDR3 sequences, 22% of which are singletons. These data were also filed under a second study, of T cells expressing NK-cell markers.

This clonotype originated in a woman between 18 and 29 years old in good health. The V call is TRBV20-1, the J call TRBJ2-7; the D is unclear. Sequencing was carried out using CD4+ T cells sorted from blood. Written as DNA, the CDR3 is TGCAGTGCCGAATCGCAGGTTTCTTCCTACGAGCAGTACTTC. This sequence encodes CSAESQVSSYEQYF.